This TCR beta chain came from a study of T cells in Graves' hyperthyroidism and ophthalmopathy. The CDR3 regions of TCR beta were amplified from RNA transcripts. HTBI primers were the set used in a first-round RT-PCR of the TCR CDR3. In TCRdb, the multiplex PCR reads were re-called with MiXCR into one record per CDR3 protein. The sample shows 300,000 to 350,000 distinct CDR3 sequences, 15% to 20% of them seen only once. Germline V lookup: CDR1 MNHEY, CDR2 SMNVEV (reference sequence). The CDR3 covers 14 residues. This clonotype was observed many times. One junction end does not reproduce the germline sequence, and a read error may be involved. In patients aged 18 to 65, hyperthyroidism was newly diagnosed, with duration under 2 months.

This sequence was found in a woman aged 45-65 years with Graves' hyperthyroidism. The sample taken for sequencing was blood. The J gene is TRBJ2-3, the V gene TRBV27; TRBD2 aligns across 8 bases. As DNA, the CDR3 is TGCGCCAGCAGCTTGACTAGCGGCACAGATACGCAGTATTTT. Translating it yields CASSLTSGTDTQYF.